A single sample gave rise to the 17 T cell receptor beta chains below, sequenced in a study of CD8+CD57+ T cells in acquired aplastic anemia. Genomic DNA provided the template from which TCR beta VDJ and CDR3 profiles were obtained. TCRdb passed the reads through MiXCR, listing each CDR3 protein once. The data show about 190,000 distinct CDR3 sequences, roughly half seen once. Material: sorted CD4+, CD8+, or CD8+CD57+ T cells (not recorded which) from PBMCs. The receptors here all came from a human donor in good health, serving as a control.

This clonotype was found once. The chain is built from TRBV9 and TRBJ2-5, with 8 bases matching TRBD2. Germline loops: CDR1 SGDLS, CDR2 YYNGEE. With 3 bases clipped from V and 3 bases from J, the junction kept 7 bases outside the gene matches. The CDR3 totals 15 residues. This CDR3 is CASSDTGTSEETQYF. CDR3 in DNA: TGTGCCAGCAGCGATACGGGGACTAGTGAAGAGACCCAGTACTTC. Supplemented by reference TRBV9 and TRBJ2-5, the full variable domain reads DSGVTQTPKHLITATGQRVTLRCSPRSGDLSVYWYQQSLDQGLQFLIQYYNGEERAKGNILERFSAQQFPDLHSELNLSSLELGDSALYFCASSDTGTSEETQYFGPGTRLLVL.

The rearrangement links TRBV6-2 or TRBV6-3 to TRBJ2-4, with 15 bases that match TRBD2. Germline lookup yields CDR1 MNHEY and CDR2 SVGEGT. CDR3 length: 18 amino acids. V lost 4 bases to trimming and J lost 3 bases; unmatched junction nucleotides: 7. The CDR3 DNA follows: TGTGCCAGCAGTTTCGGACTAGCGGGGGGGCCGGTCAAAAACATTCAGTACTTC. Amino acids: CASSFGLAGGPVKNIQYF.

The gene calls are TRBV15 and TRBJ1-4, with D unclear. The CDR3 extends over 15 amino acids. V lost 1 base and J 4 bases, leaving 10 bases between the germline ends. CDR1 and CDR2 (germline): LNHNV, YYDKDF (reference sequence). The CDR3: CATSRGVESNEKLFF. The DNA of the CDR3 is TGTGCCACCAGCAGAGGGGTAGAGAGTAATGAAAAACTGTTTTTT. Variable domain in full (rest from reference TRBV15 and TRBJ1-4): DAMVIQNPRYQVTQFGKPVTLSCSQTLNHNVMYWYQQKSSQAPKLLFHYYDKDFNNEADTPDNFQSRRPNTSFCFLDIRSPGLGDTAMYLCATSRGVESNEKLFFGSGTQLSVL.

The V gene is TRBV4-3, the J gene TRBJ1-2; 9 positions match TRBD1. V lost 4 bases, J lost 0 bases, and 9 bases stayed unmatched. The CDR3 loop spans 17 amino acids. Germline CDR1 and CDR2: LGHNA and YSLEER. Here the CDR3 DNA reads TGCGCCAGCAGCCCAGCCGGGACAGGGTCACCTAACTATGGCTACACCTTC. This gives the protein CASSPAGTGSPNYGYTF.

This clonotype was detected only a few times. This chain links TRBV4-2 with TRBJ1-4, with 7 bases lining up with TRBD1. The CDR3 extends over 17 amino acids. Per germline, CDR1 LGHNA and CDR2 YNFKEQ. Trimming took 0 bases from V and 6 from J; bases not matched to a gene: 10. CDR3 loop: CASSQEGGRGRDEKLFF. In DNA, the CDR3 is TGTGCCAGCAGCCAAGAGGGGGGGAGGGGGCGGGATGAAAAACTGTTTTTT.

CDR3 DNA sequence: TGTGCCGCCATGCGTTTCGACAGAGGGGCGCCTGGCTACACCTTC. It specifies CAAMRFDRGAPGYTF. The chain links TRBV28 to TRBJ1-2, with D perhaps matching TRBD1 (5 bases). CDR1 and CDR2 from the germline V gene are MDHEN and SYDVKM. CDR3 length: 15 residues. Trimming cost V 11 bases and J 7 bases, with 26 bases left between them.

This clonotype has at least ten counts. The V gene is TRBV20-1, the J gene TRBJ2-5; D is uncertain. The germline CDR1 and CDR2 sequences are DFQATT and SNEGSKA (reference sequence). The CDR3 is 13 amino acids. V shed 3 bases and J shed 0 bases, with 8 bases lying between them. CDR3 nucleotide sequence: TGCAGTGCTAGGGACGGCAACCAAGAGACCCAGTACTTC. As protein: CSARDGNQETQYF.

This clonotype has at least ten counts. V is TRBV6-1 and J is TRBJ1-5, with TRBD1 identical over 12 bases. The CDR3 contains 15 residues. The junction had 1 base not matched to a gene; V was cut back by 4 bases and J by 3 bases. Looked up from germline, CDR1 is MNHNS and CDR2 is SASEGT. The CDR3 DNA is TGTGCCAGCAGTGGGGGACAGGGGGCCAATCAGCCCCAGCATTTT. It yields the protein CASSGGQGANQPQHF.

The rearrangement links TRBV10-2 to TRBJ2-7, with 10 bases aligning to TRBD1. The V gene's germline CDR1 is WSHSY and CDR2 SAAADI. The CDR3 spans 11 residues. CDR3 region: CGDRGLYEQYF. The DNA of the CDR3 is TGCGGGGACAGGGGCCTCTACGAGCAGTACTTC.

This chain links TRBV9 with TRBJ1-2; TRBD1 might be the D (5 bases). The CDR3 covers 14 residues. Trimming cost V 4 bases and J 11 bases, with 21 bases left between them. Looked up from germline, CDR1 is SGDLS and CDR2 is YYNGEE. The CDR3: CASSQMKGRQGYTF. In DNA, the CDR3 is TGTGCCAGCAGCCAAATGAAGGGGAGGCAGGGATACACCTTC.

Comments on this clonotype: One end of the junction does not line up with germline, which may come from a read error. CDR3: CTVQGASYNEQFF. For the CDR3, the DNA is TGCACCGTTCAGGGGGCCTCCTACAATGAGCAGTTCTTC. J is TRBJ2-1 and V is TRBV29-1; 8 bases align to TRBD1. This CDR3 comprises 13 residues. Germline V gene sequence: CDR1 SQVTM, CDR2 ANQGSEA.

This clonotype was counted ten times or more. This rearrangement joins TRBV6-5 to TRBJ2-1, with 9 bases identical to TRBD2. The junction had 6 bases not matched to a gene; V was cut back by 0 bases and J by 6 bases. The CDR3 is made up of 16 amino acids. CDR1 MNHEY and CDR2 SVGAGI come from the germline V gene. The CDR3 sequence is CASSYSGGGASNEQFF. The DNA for the CDR3 is TGTGCCAGCAGTTACTCCGGCGGGGGGGCCTCCAATGAGCAGTTCTTC.

In this sample, this clonotype turned up many times. V usage is TRBV7-2 and J usage is TRBJ2-3; tentatively, D is TRBD2 (5 bases). Looked up from germline, CDR1 is SGHTA and CDR2 is FQGNSA. Trimming shortened V by 4 bases and J by 3 bases, and 11 bases separated the two germline ends. CDR3 length: 14 amino acids. The CDR3 loop is CASSSGESTDTQYF. In nucleotides, the CDR3 is TGTGCCAGCAGCTCCGGGGAGTCGACAGATACGCAGTATTTT.

The chain carries TRBV27 and TRBJ1-6, with 8 nucleotides matching TRBD1. The CDR3 runs 12 residues. After removal of 7 bases from V and 8 bases from J, the junction contained 1 base not matched to a gene. Per germline, CDR1 MNHEY and CDR2 SMNVEV (reference sequence). The CDR3 loop reads CASMDRDSPLHF. CDR3 nucleotide sequence: TGTGCCAGCATGGACAGGGATTCACCCCTCCACTTT.

This clonotype was counted ten times or more. The V gene is TRBV6-5, the J gene TRBJ1-1; D may be TRBD1 (6 bases). Per germline, CDR1 MNHEY and CDR2 SVGAGI. Trimming left V 6 bases short and J 12 bases short, with 23 bases between. The CDR3 covers 14 residues. The CDR3 protein is CASRKGGTPSTPFF. The CDR3 coding sequence is TGTGCCAGCAGAAAGGGGGGGACGCCAAGTACACCTTTCTTT.

Only a few counts were recorded for this clonotype. V gene TRBV28 combines with J gene TRBJ2-2; tentative D call: TRBD1 (6 bases). Germline V gene data show CDR1 as MDHEN and CDR2 as SYDVKM. Trimming cost V 2 bases and J 5 bases, with 12 bases left between them. CDR3 size: 15 residues. CDR3 sequence reads: CASSLRDMRTGELFF. CDR3 bases: TGTGCCAGCAGTTTAAGGGACATGAGGACCGGGGAGCTGTTTTTT.

The J gene is TRBJ1-2, the V gene TRBV29-1, with 7 bases matching TRBD1. Unmatched junction bases numbered 5, after V lost 5 bases and J lost 5 bases. Germline lookup yields CDR1 SQVTM and CDR2 ANQGSEA. The length of the CDR3 is 12 residues. The CDR3 DNA follows: TGCAGCGTTCCCGGCAGGGGGTATGGCTACACCTTC. As protein: CSVPGRGYGYTF.